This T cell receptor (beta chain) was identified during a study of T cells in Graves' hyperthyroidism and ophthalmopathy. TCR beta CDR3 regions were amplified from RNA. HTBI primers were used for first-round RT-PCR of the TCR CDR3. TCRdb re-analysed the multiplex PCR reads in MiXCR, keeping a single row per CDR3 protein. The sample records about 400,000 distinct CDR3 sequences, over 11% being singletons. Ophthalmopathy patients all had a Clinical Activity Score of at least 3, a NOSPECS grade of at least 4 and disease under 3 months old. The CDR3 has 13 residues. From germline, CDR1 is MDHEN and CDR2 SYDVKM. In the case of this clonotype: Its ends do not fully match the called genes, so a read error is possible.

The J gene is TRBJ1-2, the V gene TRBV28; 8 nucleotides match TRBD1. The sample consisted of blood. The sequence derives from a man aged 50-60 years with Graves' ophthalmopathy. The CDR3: CASYGQGVGGYTF. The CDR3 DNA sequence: TGTGCCAGCTACGGACAGGGTGTCGGCGGCTACACGTTC.